This TCR beta chain was retrieved from a study of T cell responses to AZD1222 COVID-19 vaccine. Assay used: immunoSEQ multiplex PCR; TCRdb lists only in-frame clones, some missing. The repertoire holds around 130,000 clones, with over 85% as singletons. Remarks on this clone: Its antigen remains unidentified.

Findings and limits, study-wide: The study reported that nearly half of spike-specific TCRs target unmutated variant regions.

The CDR3 covers 13 residues. Trimming left V 4 bases short and J 1 base short, with 6 bases between. CDR1 MRHNA and CDR2 SNTAGT come from the germline V gene. The source of this sequence is an adult in good health. Material: peripheral blood, obtained on day 0 of AZD1222 vaccination. The chain carries TRBV6-4 and TRBJ2-3; no firm D call. The CDR3: CASSALGTDTQYF. CDR3 DNA sequence: TGTGCCAGCAGTGCCCTTGGCACAGATACGCAGTATTTT.